Shown below are 32 T cell receptor beta chains from a single sample sequenced in a study of T cell responses to AZD1222 COVID-19 vaccine. Clones were sequenced by immunoSEQ multiplex PCR, and TCRdb holds only the in-frame ones, with some missing. The sample lists 150,000 or so clones, 90% to 95% seen once, with less than 5.5% in the top ten. Here the sequenced sample was peripheral blood, taken on day 0 of AZD1222 vaccination. All receptors derive from an adult in good health.

This chain joins TRBV2 and TRBJ1-2, with D maybe TRBD1 (5 bases). The CDR3 length is 13 residues. Deletions cut 8 bases from V and 0 bases from J, with 10 bases between. The germline CDR1 and CDR2 sequences are SNHLY and FYNNEI. Here the CDR3 reads CASGALTNYGYTF. CDR3 DNA sequence: TGTGCCAGCGGGGCACTTACTAACTATGGCTACACCTTC.

The V call is TRBV6-1, the J call TRBJ1-5; TRBD1 might be the D (5 bases). The CDR3 sequence is 16 residues long. The germline CDR1 and CDR2 sequences are MNHNS and SASEGT. V was trimmed by 3 bases and J by 4 bases, leaving 16 bases between them. In DNA form, the CDR3 reads TGTGCCAGCAGTGACTTACCGGGCAGGGTGAATCAGCCCCAGCATTTT. Translated: CASSDLPGRVNQPQHF.

This chain connects TRBV7-9 to TRBJ2-1, with TRBD2 matching 8 bases. V lost 1 base, J lost 10 bases, and 6 bases stayed unmatched. Germline loops: CDR1 SEHNR, CDR2 FQNEAQ (reference sequence). CDR3 length equals 14 residues. CDR3 nucleotide sequence: TGTGCCAGCAGCTTAGTGGCGGGGGGCAGAGAGCAGTTCTTC. This sequence encodes CASSLVAGGREQFF.

The V gene is TRBV28, the J gene TRBJ1-1; D is possibly TRBD1 (5 bases). From germline, CDR1 is MDHEN and CDR2 SYDVKM. Trimming shortened V by 3 bases and J by 3 bases, and 17 bases separated the two germline ends. The CDR3 consists of 16 residues. CDR3 region: CASSFYRGARDTEAFF. CDR3 sequence (DNA): TGTGCCAGCAGTTTCTATAGAGGGGCGCGGGACACTGAAGCTTTCTTT.

This clone has a single count. This rearrangement joins TRBV4-1 to TRBJ2-6, with D unresolved. Germline loops: CDR1 MGHRA, CDR2 YSYEKL. The CDR3 loop spans 18 amino acids. V was pared by 4 bases and J by 0 bases, with 16 bases between. The CDR3, as DNA: TGCGCCAGCAGCCCAAGTACTCCGAAACTCTCTGGGGCCAACGTCCTGACTTTC. Protein product: CASSPSTPKLSGANVLTF.

This chain links TRBV13 with TRBJ2-1; D is undetermined. This CDR3 is 12 amino acids long. Trimming stripped 3 bases from V and 9 bases from J, with 9 bases between. Looked up from germline, CDR1 is PRHDT and CDR2 is FYEKMQ (reference sequence). The CDR3 sequence: CASSFRQSEQFF. CDR3 DNA: TGTGCCAGCAGCTTTCGCCAGTCTGAGCAGTTCTTC.

J is TRBJ2-1 and V is TRBV11-2; either TRBD1 or TRBD2 may fit D (5 bases each). Trimming removed 5 bases at V and 9 bases at J, with 17 bases between. The CDR3 extends over 14 amino acids. Per germline, CDR1 SGHAT and CDR2 FQNNGV. Written as DNA, the CDR3 is TGTGCCAGCAGCCGGGACCGAGGACATGGTGAGCAGTTCTTC. Amino acids: CASSRDRGHGEQFF.

The genes are TRBV4-1 and TRBJ1-1; weak D call: TRBD1 (5 bases). This CDR3 is 14 amino acids long. V lost 3 bases and J lost 5, with 13 bases in between. Germline-derived CDR1 and CDR2 are MGHRA and YSYEKL. CDR3 nucleotides: TGCGCCAGCAGCCAGAGCAGGGATGGTACTGAAGCTTTCTTT. Translated: CASSQSRDGTEAFF.

This chain connects TRBV28 to TRBJ1-1; 7 bases align to TRBD1. There are 17 residues in the CDR3. Unmatched junction bases numbered 17, after V lost 9 bases and J lost 1 base. Germline CDR1 is MDHEN and CDR2 is SYDVKM. The CDR3 sequence: CASKRDDRVSANTEAFF. DNA of the CDR3: TGTGCCAGTAAAAGAGATGACAGGGTGAGTGCGAACACTGAAGCTTTCTTT.

The sample holds one count of this clone. The rearrangement joins TRBV5-1 to TRBJ1-1; D unresolved. The CDR3 runs 13 residues. V lost 3 bases and J lost 5, with 11 bases in between. Germline V gene data show CDR1 as SGHRS and CDR2 as YFSETQ. Written as DNA, the CDR3 is TGCGCCAGCAGCTCGCTGGGCGGGACTGAAGCTTTCTTT. Its translation is CASSSLGGTEAFF.

V is TRBV19 and J is TRBJ1-4; TRBD1 might be the D (6 bases). The germline V gene has CDR1 LNHDA and CDR2 SQIVND (reference sequence). This CDR3 contains 16 residues. V lost 6 bases, J lost 4 bases, and 18 bases lay in between. The CDR3 DNA reads as TGTGCCAGTAGGGAGGGGGACGTCAGATATAATGAAAAACTGTTTTTT. It translates to CASREGDVRYNEKLFF. The full variable domain, with the rest looked up from reference TRBV19 and TRBJ1-4, is DGGITQSPKYLFRKEGQNVTLSCEQNLNHDAMYWYRQDPGQGLRLIYYSQIVNDFQKGDIAEGYSVSREKKESFPLTVTSAQKNPTAFYLCASREGDVRYNEKLFFGSGTQLSVL.

The V and J genes are TRBV7-3 and TRBJ1-5, with D unclear. V lost 3 bases to trimming and J lost 6 bases, with 3 bases between them. Germline V gives CDR1 SGHTA, CDR2 FQGTGA. This CDR3 is 11 amino acids long. In nucleotides, the CDR3 is TGTGCCAGCAGCTTCATTCAGCCCCAGCATTTT. Translation: CASSFIQPQHF.

The chain employs TRBV2 and TRBJ1-1; no reliable D call. Germline-derived CDR1 and CDR2 are SNHLY and FYNNEI. The CDR3 runs to 14 residues. The ends were cut back, 4 bases at V and 5 bases at J, with 14 bases in the middle. CDR3 loop: CASSGGGSRTEAFF. For the CDR3, the DNA is TGTGCCAGCAGTGGGGGAGGGTCGAGGACTGAAGCTTTCTTT. Complete variable domain (other parts from reference TRBV2 and TRBJ1-1): EPEVTQTPSHQVTQMGQEVILRCVPISNHLYFYWYRQILGQKVEFLVSFYNNEISEKSEIFDDQFSVERPDGSNFTLKIRSTKLEDSAMYFCASSGGGSRTEAFFGQGTRLTVV.

This chain joins TRBV10-3 and TRBJ1-5; no clear D gene. Germline V CDR1 and CDR2: ENHRY, SYGVKD. CDR3 length: 13 amino acids. V gave up 9 bases and J gave up 5 bases, with 14 bases separating them. For the CDR3, the DNA is TGTGCCATTGCGGGAGCGGACTATCAGCCCCAGCATTTT. Encoded protein: CAIAGADYQPQHF.

This clone was detected only a few times. The chain recombines TRBV4-2 with TRBJ2-2; TRBD1 aligns across 7 bases. The V gene end was trimmed by 2 bases and the J gene end by 4 bases; junction bases not matched to a gene: 7. CDR1 and CDR2 from the germline V gene are LGHNA and YNFKEQ. This CDR3 region has 16 residues. The CDR3 spells CASSQQGDRVTGELFF. The CDR3, as DNA: TGTGCCAGCAGCCAACAGGGAGACAGGGTCACCGGGGAGCTGTTTTTT.

By its share, this clone is medium-sized. The chain carries TRBV6-4 and TRBJ2-1; 8 nucleotides match TRBD2. The junction had 3 bases not matched to a gene; V was cut back by 0 bases and J by 8 bases. The CDR3 is 14 amino acids. Germline V gene data show CDR1 as MRHNA and CDR2 as SNTAGT. CDR3 in amino acids: CASSDSVGGDEQFF. For the CDR3, the DNA is TGTGCCAGCAGTGACTCGGTCGGGGGGGATGAGCAGTTCTTC.

V is TRBV7-6 and J is TRBJ1-5, with D unclear. The CDR3 has 13 residues. V was shortened by 0 bases and J by 9 bases, with 9 bases between the two germline ends. In germline, CDR1 is SGHVS, CDR2 FNYEAQ. DNA for the CDR3: TGTGCCAGCAGCTTAGCTCTAACGCGGCCCCAGCATTTT. It specifies CASSLALTRPQHF.

This chain uses TRBV11-2 with TRBJ2-2; D gene unclear. Germline CDR1 is SGHAT and CDR2 is FQNNGV. V shed 4 bases and J shed 0 bases, with 15 bases lying between them. CDR3 length: 17 residues. CDR3 region: CASSSYDGGANTGELFF. The CDR3 DNA sequence: TGTGCCAGCAGCTCATACGATGGCGGCGCGAACACCGGGGAGCTGTTTTTT.

The chain joins TRBV5-1 to TRBJ2-5; 13 bases agree with TRBD2. Per germline, CDR1 SGHRS and CDR2 YFSETQ. V shed 4 bases, J shed 6 bases, and the junction held 12 bases outside the gene matches. CDR3 length: 17 residues. For the CDR3, the DNA is TGCGCCAGCAGCCCCCAATACACTAGCGGGAGGGTAAAGACCCAGTACTTC. Translation gives CASSPQYTSGRVKTQYF.

This rearrangement joins TRBV3-1 (or the pseudogene TRBV3-2) to TRBJ2-5; D possibly corresponds to TRBD2 (6 bases). This CDR3 contains 13 residues. Germline V gene data show CDR1 as LGHDT and CDR2 as YNNKEL (reference sequence). Trimming cost V 3 bases and J 4 bases, with 9 bases left between them. In DNA, the CDR3 is TGTGCCAGCAGCCAGGGGGGAGCAGAGACCCAGTACTTC. It specifies CASSQGGAETQYF.

V is TRBV6-6 and J is TRBJ2-2, with D possibly called TRBD1 or TRBD2 (5 bases each). The CDR3 has 14 residues. V shed 6 bases and J shed 4 bases, with 12 bases lying between them. Germline V lookup: CDR1 MNHNY, CDR2 SVGAGI (reference sequence). As DNA, the CDR3 is TGTGCCAGCAGCTCCGGGACGGCCACCGGGGAGCTGTTTTTT. It encodes CASSSGTATGELFF.

A few counts support this clone. The chain uses TRBV29-1 and TRBJ2-7, with D perhaps matching TRBD1 or TRBD2 (5 bases each). Trimming took 5 bases from V and 1 from J, leaving 9 bases between them. CDR3 size: 12 residues. Looked up from germline, CDR1 is SQVTM and CDR2 is ANQGSEA. The CDR3 DNA follows: TGCAGCGTTACCGAGGGGTCCTACGAGCAGTACTTC. Amino acid sequence: CSVTEGSYEQYF.

The gene calls are TRBV7-9 and TRBJ1-4, with D possibly being TRBD1 (6 bases). The CDR3 runs to 16 residues. The V end lost 5 bases, the J end lost 6 bases, and 19 bases lay between the germline ends. CDR1 is SEHNR, CDR2 FQNEAQ, per germline (reference sequence). In nucleotides, the CDR3 is TGTGCCAGCAGCCCAAGTCCGGGACATCCGCATGAAAAACTGTTTTTT. It encodes CASSPSPGHPHEKLFF.

Concerning this clone itself: This same CDR3 is encoded by further DNA sequences in the sample. The CDR3, as DNA: TGTGCCAGCAGTTTTGGAGGGGAAAACATTCAGTACTTC. It specifies CASSFGGENIQYF. The rearrangement links TRBV12-3 or TRBV12-4 to TRBJ2-4; D possibly corresponds to TRBD2 (6 bases). Trimming left V 3 bases short and J 5 bases short, with 8 bases between. CDR3 length equals 13 residues.

The chain recombines TRBV7-8 with TRBJ2-7; possibly TRBD1 for D (8 bases). Germline loops: CDR1 SGHVS, CDR2 FQNEAQ. This CDR3 is 13 amino acids long. V lost 5 bases to trimming and J lost 6 bases, with 14 bases between them. DNA for the CDR3: TGTGCCAGCAGCGCGGACAGGGAGGGCGAGCAGTACTTC. Translating gives CASSADREGEQYF.

The J gene is TRBJ2-3, the V gene TRBV6-5, with a weak D call TRBD2 (5 bases). V lost 6 bases and J lost 4, with 14 bases in between. The germline gives CDR1 MNHEY, CDR2 SVGAGI. The length of the CDR3 is 14 residues. DNA for the CDR3: TGTGCCAGCAGGGGAGCCTCAGACTCAGATACGCAGTATTTT. This encodes CASRGASDSDTQYF.

DNA of the CDR3: TGTGCCAGCAGCCACCTCGCCGAGAAGAATTCACCCCTCCACTTT. Encoded protein: CASSHLAEKNSPLHF. The genes are TRBV16 and TRBJ1-6, with D hard to call. Germline CDR1 is KGHSY and CDR2 is FQNENV. Trimming shortened V by 3 bases and J by 7 bases, and 13 bases separated the two germline ends. The CDR3 is 15 residues long.

This sequence joins TRBV7-9 and TRBJ2-7; a weak D match, TRBD2 (5 bases). Trimming stripped 5 bases from V and 9 bases from J, with 14 bases between. The CDR3 covers 12 residues. The germline V gene has CDR1 SEHNR and CDR2 FQNEAQ (reference sequence). CDR3 sequence reads: CASSPSSRGQYF. CDR3 sequence (DNA): TGTGCCAGCAGCCCTTCCTCCCGGGGGCAGTACTTC. The variable domain in full, completed from reference TRBV7-9 and TRBJ2-7, reads DTGVSQNPRHKITKRGQNVTFRCDPISEHNRLYWYRQTLGQGPEFLTYFQNEAQLEKSRLLSDRFSAERPKGSFSTLEIQRTEQGDSAMYLCASSPSSRGQYFGPGTRLTVT.

The gene calls are TRBV4-1 and TRBJ1-1; D is unclear. CDR1 and CDR2 (germline): MGHRA, YSYEKL. The CDR3 loop spans 13 amino acids. Trimming stripped 0 bases from V and 2 bases from J, with 4 bases between. This CDR3 reads CASSQEVNTEAFF. The CDR3, as DNA: TGCGCCAGCAGCCAAGAGGTTAACACTGAAGCTTTCTTT.

J is TRBJ1-1 and V is TRBV5-1, with 10 positions matching TRBD1. The CDR3 consists of 15 residues. The V gene end was trimmed by 7 bases and the J gene end by 6 bases; junction bases not matched to a gene: 12. CDR1 and CDR2 from the germline V gene are SGHRS and YFSETQ. The CDR3 region has the DNA TGCGCCAGCGCCCTAGTTGACAGGGGGCGGGCTGAAGCTTTCTTT. It specifies CASALVDRGRAEAFF. Looking up the rest from reference TRBV5-1 and TRBJ1-1 gives the full variable domain: KAGVTQTPRYLIKTRGQQVTLSCSPISGHRSVSWYQQTPGQGLQFLFEYFSETQRNKGNFPGRFSGRQFSNSRSEMNVSTLELGDSALYLCASALVDRGRAEAFFGQGTRLTVV.

Points on this clone: The same CDR3 can be traced to other DNA sequences in this sample. V gene TRBV4-2 combines with J gene TRBJ1-3; D gene uncertain. Trimming removed 1 base at V and 1 base at J, with 5 bases between. The germline CDR1 and CDR2 sequences are LGHNA and YNFKEQ. This CDR3 has 14 amino acids. Here the CDR3 DNA reads TGTGCCAGCAGCCAAGTAGGGTCTGGAAACACCATATATTTT. Translated: CASSQVGSGNTIYF.

This clone was counted a single time. CDR3: CASSLAFEQYF. CDR3 bases: TGTGCCAGCAGCTTAGCGTTCGAGCAGTACTTC. The genes are TRBV7-2 and TRBJ2-7, with D hard to call. Germline V gene lookup returns CDR1 SGHTA and CDR2 FQGNSA. The CDR3 sequence is 11 residues long. Trimming pared 0 bases from V and 6 bases from J, leaving 3 bases between.